This T cell receptor (beta chain) derives from a study of T cell responses to AZD1222 COVID-19 vaccine. Overall study findings and caveats: Baseline serology detected seropositivity in only six or seven AZD1222 recipients. Females made up more of the donors, who were largely white British, and clonal diversity may have come out too low. It was only after the peak T cell response that any repertoires were sampled. Breadth and depth of Spike-specific TCRs rose after two AZD1222 doses.

On this clone: The antigen is undetermined.

The CDR3 length is 15 residues. V shed 6 bases and J shed 4 bases, with 16 bases lying between them. CDR1 and CDR2 from the germline V gene are SEHNR and FQNEAQ (reference sequence). The method was immunoSEQ multiplex PCR; TCRdb's version includes in-frame clones alone and lacks a portion of them. The table has approximately 120,000 clones, around 90% seen once; the top ten hold 7% to 9%. The material sequenced was peripheral blood, taken on day 0 of AZD1222 vaccination. The sequence derives from an adult in good health. The rearrangement uses TRBV7-9 and TRBJ2-1; D is possibly TRBD2 (6 bases). CDR3 protein: CASRDARDPYNEQFF. CDR3 coding DNA: TGTGCCAGCAGAGATGCGCGGGACCCTTACAATGAGCAGTTCTTC.